Detailed here is one T cell receptor (beta chain). Its antigen is not known. These data are taken from a study of tumor-infiltrating lymphocytes in localized non-small cell lung cancer. Study overall: Some samples were collected after neoadjuvant chemotherapy; smokers, never-smokers and several histologies were included. Each patient gave resected tumor and non-adjacent uninvolved lung tissue. Regarding the study as a whole: Available tissue quantity limited TCR sequencing to a patient subset. Technical variation could not be separated from intratumor heterogeneity here.

Clones were sequenced by immunoSEQ multiplex PCR, and TCRdb holds only the in-frame ones, with some missing. The data show 10,000 to 15,000 clones, 65% to 85% seen once. Trimming cost V 4 bases and J 7 bases, with 15 bases left between them. The CDR3 totals 14 residues. Germline V gene lookup returns CDR1 SGHTA and CDR2 FQGNSA. The sequenced material came from uninvolved lung tissue not adjacent to the tumor. The receptor was isolated from a human donor with non-small cell lung cancer. The chain links TRBV7-2 to TRBJ2-3, with a weak D call TRBD2 (6 bases). The CDR3 DNA reads TGTGCCAGCAGCTCGGGACTGGGTCGGTATACGCAGTATTTT. Its translation is CASSSGLGRYTQYF.